The source of this TCR beta chain is a study of beta chain features in type 1 diabetes. This clone was detected a few times. Isolated RNA was reverse transcribed in full, so expressed TCRB transcripts were sequenced. Assay used: immunoSEQ multiplex PCR; TCRdb lists only in-frame clones, some missing. The profile covers about 340,000 clones, with approximately 8.2% appearing a single time and less than 0.45% taken by the ten largest. CDR1 is SGHVS and CDR2 is FQNEAQ in the germline V gene. The CDR3 totals 12 residues. The V end lost 2 bases, the J end lost 8 bases, and 7 bases lay between the germline ends.

The sequenced sample was central memory CD4+ T cells from blood. This receptor was obtained from a woman in her late teens or twenties in good health. The chain has TRBV7-8 and TRBJ2-1; no clear D. The CDR3 DNA reads TGTGCCAGCAGCTTAAATTCAGATGAGCAGTTCTTC. Protein: CASSLNSDEQFF. Drawing the rest from reference TRBV7-8 and TRBJ2-1, the complete variable domain is GAGVSQSPRYKVAKRGQDVALRCDPISGHVSLFWYQQALGQGPEFLTYFQNEAQLDKSGLPSDRFFAERPEGSVSTLKIQRTQQEDSAVYLCASSLNSDEQFFGPGTRLTVL.